Below, 29 T cell receptor beta chains from the same sample are listed, as sequenced in a study of T cell responses to AZD1222 COVID-19 vaccine listed by TCRdb under 2021. The time point label, as the study defines it: baseline before first vaccination. Library creation used the immunoSEQ multiplex PCR assay. TCRdb provides this immuneACCESS table in a form limited to in-frame rearrangements. Some clones are lacking; in checked studies, under half of them reflect an unresolved V gene, and why the rest are absent is not known. The sample includes some 180,000 clones, with around nine tenths observed a single time. The ten largest clones represent about 0.53% of the sample. The sample in question was peripheral blood, obtained on day 0 of AZD1222 vaccination. Receptors were obtained from an adult in good health.

The chain couples TRBV3-1 (or the pseudogene TRBV3-2) to TRBJ1-2, with 8 bases lining up with TRBD1. Germline V gene data show CDR1 as LGHDT and CDR2 as YNNKEL (reference sequence). J gave up 4 bases and V 4 bases, and 5 bases lay outside the gene matches. The CDR3 has 14 residues. This chain's CDR3 is CASSLDRASYGYTF. The CDR3 bases are TGTGCCAGCAGCCTGGACAGGGCGAGCTATGGCTACACCTTC.

V gene TRBV4-1 combines with J gene TRBJ1-5; D is uncertain. From germline, CDR1 is MGHRA and CDR2 YSYEKL. The ends were cut back, 1 base at V and 1 base at J, with 8 bases in the middle. This CDR3 contains 15 residues. CDR3 residues: CASSQGERSNQPQHF. CDR3 DNA sequence: TGCGCCAGCAGCCAAGGGGAAAGGAGCAATCAGCCCCAGCATTTT.

This clone was found a few times. The chain couples TRBV30 to TRBJ1-2; D gene unclear. V was trimmed by 0 bases and J by 7 bases, leaving 9 bases between them. The CDR3 length is 12 residues. Germline-derived CDR1 and CDR2 are GTSNPN and SVGIG (reference sequence). The CDR3 sequence: CAWSVREGGYTF. CDR3 in DNA: TGTGCCTGGAGTGTACGGGAGGGTGGCTACACCTTC.

The V call is TRBV10-3, the J call TRBJ2-5; maybe TRBD2 (7 bases). The V end lost 0 bases, the J end lost 5 bases, and 16 bases lay between the germline ends. This CDR3 is built from 16 residues. Germline V gene sequence: CDR1 ENHRY, CDR2 SYGVKD. The CDR3 DNA is TGTGCCATCAGTGAGTCAGGGGGGGTGGCACAGGAGACCCAGTACTTC. Amino acids: CAISESGGVAQETQYF.

This chain joins TRBV27 and TRBJ2-7, with 10 bases that match TRBD1. The V segment lost 6 bases and the J segment 3 bases; nucleotides outside the gene matches: 5. Germline V lookup: CDR1 MNHEY, CDR2 SMNVEV (reference sequence). This CDR3 comprises 14 residues. CDR3 nucleotides: TGTGCCAGCAGCCTCAGGACAGGGGGCTACGAGCAGTACTTC. This encodes CASSLRTGGYEQYF.

This clone came up once. This rearrangement joins TRBV28 to TRBJ1-1; D remains ambiguous. Trimming shortened V by 1 base and J by 6 bases, and 12 bases separated the two germline ends. The germline V gene encodes CDR1 MDHEN and CDR2 SYDVKM. CDR3 length: 14 residues. The CDR3 is CASSLSVGNPEAFF. The CDR3 region has the DNA TGTGCCAGCAGTTTATCGGTGGGGAATCCTGAAGCTTTCTTT.

J is TRBJ1-2 and V is TRBV4-1; 8 bases are a match to TRBD1. This CDR3 spans 17 amino acids. V was pared by 0 bases and J by 4 bases, with 10 bases of the junction left unmatched. Germline-derived CDR1 and CDR2 are MGHRA and YSYEKL. This CDR3 reads CASSQDLGQGKGYGYTF. The CDR3 DNA follows: TGCGCCAGCAGCCAAGACCTCGGACAGGGAAAAGGCTATGGCTACACCTTC.

The chain uses TRBV6-5 and TRBJ2-7, with D hard to call. Germline V CDR1 and CDR2: MNHEY, SVGAGI. The length of the CDR3 is 14 residues. Deletions cut 6 bases from V and 4 bases from J, with 16 bases between. In DNA, the CDR3 is TGTGCCAGCAGCCCCTACTCGTACAGTTACGAGCAGTACTTC. Its translation is CASSPYSYSYEQYF.

This chain joins TRBV4-3 and TRBJ2-1, with TRBD2 matching 11 bases. V shed 8 bases and J 7 bases; nucleotides not matched to a gene: 10. This CDR3 region has 15 residues. Germline V gene lookup returns CDR1 LGHNA and CDR2 YSLEER. The CDR3 loop reads CASREGLAASNEQFF. CDR3 nucleotides: TGCGCCAGCCGTGAGGGACTAGCGGCTTCTAATGAGCAGTTCTTC.

The chain combines TRBV6-5 with TRBJ1-5; no clear D gene. V was trimmed by 10 bases and J by 7 bases, leaving 8 bases between them. Germline lookup yields CDR1 MNHEY and CDR2 SVGAGI. This CDR3 is built from 10 residues. DNA of the CDR3: TGTGCCACCCAAAAGCAGCCCCAGCATTTT. The encoded protein is CATQKQPQHF.

The CDR3 DNA follows: TGTGCCAGCAGTGAAGGGGACAGGGGGCGGAGGTCACCCCTCCACTTT. Translating gives CASSEGDRGRRSPLHF. The chain joins TRBV2 to TRBJ1-6; 12 nucleotides agree with TRBD1. Looked up from germline, CDR1 is SNHLY and CDR2 is FYNNEI. V was clipped by 1 base and J by 10 bases; unmatched bases: 5. This CDR3 is 16 amino acids long.

The chain carries TRBV24-1 and TRBJ1-2; 8 nucleotides match TRBD1. The ends lost 4 bases at V and 6 bases at J; junction bases unmatched: 3. The CDR3 extends over 13 amino acids. Looked up from germline, CDR1 is KGHDR and CDR2 is SFDVKD. CDR3 sequence reads: CATSEDRGDGYTF. In DNA form, the CDR3 reads TGTGCCACCAGTGAAGACAGGGGAGATGGCTACACCTTC.

V and J are TRBV10-1 and TRBJ1-1; no clear D gene. The germline V gene encodes CDR1 WNHNN and CDR2 SYGVQD (reference sequence). Between the trimmed V and J ends, which lost 5 bases and 1 base, there was a span of 8 bases. The CDR3 contains 13 residues. As DNA, the CDR3 is TGCGCCAGCAGTTGGCAGGAGAACACTGAAGCTTTCTTT. Translation gives CASSWQENTEAFF.

The rearrangement joins TRBV7-2 to TRBJ2-2; D gene ambiguous. The germline gives CDR1 SGHTA, CDR2 FQGNSA. The CDR3 consists of 14 residues. V was shortened by 8 bases and J by 6 bases, with 16 bases between the two germline ends. CDR3 bases: TGTGCCAGCCGACCCAGAGCGACTGCCGGGGAGCTGTTTTTT. It encodes CASRPRATAGELFF.

The V gene is TRBV30, the J gene TRBJ1-1, with a possible D match to TRBD1 (6 bases). The CDR3 is made up of 13 amino acids. Germline V gene lookup returns CDR1 GTSNPN and CDR2 SVGIG (reference sequence). The V end lost 3 bases, the J end lost 1 base, and 9 bases lay between the germline ends. CDR3: CAWRARGNTEAFF. In DNA form, the CDR3 reads TGTGCCTGGAGGGCCAGGGGGAACACTGAAGCTTTCTTT.

The V and J genes are TRBV18 and TRBJ2-2; unclear D gene. Trimming shortened V by 0 bases and J by 6 bases, and 11 bases separated the two germline ends. CDR3 size: 15 residues. The V gene's germline CDR1 is KGHSH and CDR2 LQKENI. For the CDR3, the DNA is TGTGCCAGCTCACCACCGGGAACGCGACCCGGGGAGCTGTTTTTT. It codes for CASSPPGTRPGELFF.

The rearrangement joins TRBV15 to TRBJ1-3, with a weak D call TRBD1 (6 bases). Trimming shortened V by 0 bases and J by 3 bases, and 9 bases separated the two germline ends. Germline assignment: CDR1 LNHNV and CDR2 YYDKDF (reference sequence). This CDR3 spans 15 amino acids. The CDR3 loop reads CATSRDPRGGNTIYF. CDR3 DNA: TGTGCCACCAGCAGAGACCCCAGGGGTGGAAACACCATATATTTT. The full variable domain, completed using reference TRBV15 and TRBJ1-3, is DAMVIQNPRYQVTQFGKPVTLSCSQTLNHNVMYWYQQKSSQAPKLLFHYYDKDFNNEADTPDNFQSRRPNTSFCFLDIRSPGLGDTAMYLCATSRDPRGGNTIYFGEGSWLTVV.

The V call is TRBV5-1, the J call TRBJ1-5; D is possibly TRBD1 (5 bases). V was shortened by 0 bases and J by 4 bases, with 5 bases between the two germline ends. The germline V gene encodes CDR1 SGHRS and CDR2 YFSETQ. The CDR3 covers 13 residues. The CDR3 DNA is TGCGCCAGCAGCTTGGGACAGAATCAGCCCCAGCATTTT. It specifies CASSLGQNQPQHF.

CDR3 sequence (DNA): TGTGCCAGCAGTGAGGGAGGGTATGGCTACACCTTC. It yields the protein CASSEGGYGYTF. The chain is built from TRBV6-2 or TRBV6-3 and TRBJ1-2; D not certain. The germline gives CDR1 MNHEY, CDR2 SVGEGT. Trimming took 5 bases from V and 5 from J, leaving 9 bases between them. This CDR3 has 12 amino acids.

The chain uses TRBV7-2 and TRBJ1-5, with a weak D call TRBD1 (6 bases). The CDR3 sequence is 17 residues long. Germline assignment: CDR1 SGHTA and CDR2 FQGNSA. Trimming took 4 bases from V and 0 from J, leaving 16 bases between them. In DNA form, the CDR3 reads TGTGCCAGCAGCTCTGGGGGGGGGCCGTTTAGCAATCAGCCCCAGCATTTT. It encodes CASSSGGGPFSNQPQHF.

This CDR3 reads CASSLIKGTGELFF. CDR3 sequence (DNA): TGTGCCAGCAGCCTCATAAAAGGGACCGGGGAGCTGTTTTTT. This chain connects TRBV11-1 to TRBJ2-2; D remains unclear. Germline lookup yields CDR1 SGHAT and CDR2 FQDESV (reference sequence). The CDR3 spans 14 residues. The V end was cut by 5 bases, the J end by 5 bases, with 12 bases between.

The genes are TRBV29-1 and TRBJ1-4, with TRBD1 matching over 9 bases. V trimming: 3 bases; J trimming: 3 bases; junction bases outside the gene matches: 2. Germline V gives CDR1 SQVTM, CDR2 ANQGSEA. CDR3 size: 14 residues. CDR3 in DNA: TGCAGCGTTGAGGGGACAGGGCCTAATGAAAAACTGTTTTTT. Encoded protein: CSVEGTGPNEKLFF.

This sequence joins TRBV19 and TRBJ2-2; D not certain. The CDR3 length is 15 residues. Trimming took 6 bases from V and 2 from J, leaving 13 bases between them. The V gene's germline CDR1 is LNHDA and CDR2 SQIVND (reference sequence). In DNA, the CDR3 is TGTGCCAGTAGCCTGGGAACATATAACACCGGGGAGCTGTTTTTT. Protein: CASSLGTYNTGELFF.

This clone was observed a single time. The chain is built from TRBV28 and TRBJ1-2; 10 nucleotides match TRBD1. Trimming cost V 6 bases and J 12 bases; bases outside gene matches: 16. CDR1 is MDHEN and CDR2 is SYDVKM in the germline V gene. The CDR3 length is 15 residues. CDR3 amino acids: CASRTRDRGIGRDTF. The CDR3 coding sequence is TGTGCCAGCAGGACCCGGGACAGGGGTATAGGCCGAGACACCTTC.

CDR3 in amino acids: CAWSWTSGRYEQYF. CDR3 nucleotides: TGTGCCTGGAGTTGGACTAGCGGGAGGTACGAGCAGTACTTC. This chain connects TRBV30 to TRBJ2-7, with TRBD2 matching 14 bases. The CDR3 totals 14 residues. Germline loops: CDR1 GTSNPN, CDR2 SVGIG (reference sequence). Trimming took 2 bases from V and 4 from J; bases not matched to a gene: 1.

Turning to this clone: Different DNA sequences within this sample yield the same CDR3. The CDR3 DNA reads as TGTGCCAGCTCACCAGGGGCGAGCACAGATACGCAGTATTTT. It yields the protein CASSPGASTDTQYF. The V call is TRBV18, the J call TRBJ2-3; perhaps TRBD1 as D (5 bases). The V gene lost 2 bases and the J gene lost 0 bases, with 6 bases spanning the gap. This CDR3 comprises 14 residues. Germline CDR1 is KGHSH and CDR2 is LQKENI.

The chain combines TRBV7-3 with TRBJ1-2, with D possibly being TRBD1 (6 bases). The CDR3 extends over 13 amino acids. Germline-derived CDR1 and CDR2 are SGHTA and FQGTGA. Trimming left V 5 bases short and J 7 bases short, with 14 bases between. CDR3 residues: CASSLNTGSGYTF. CDR3 DNA: TGTGCCAGCAGCCTTAACACAGGGAGTGGCTACACCTTC.

The chain carries TRBV6-2 or TRBV6-3 and TRBJ2-4; TRBD1 matches at 10 bases. There are 18 residues in the CDR3. J was trimmed by 1 base and V by 5 bases; bases with no gene match: 11. Germline-derived CDR1 and CDR2 are MNHEY and SVGEGT. The DNA for the CDR3 is TGTGCCAGCAGTGACCAAGGACAGGGGGATCTGGCCAAAAACATTCAGTACTTC. Protein: CASSDQGQGDLAKNIQYF.

J is TRBJ1-1 and V is TRBV5-4, with D unresolved. This CDR3 spans 15 amino acids. Trimming pared 2 bases from V and 0 bases from J, leaving 11 bases between. CDR1 and CDR2 from the germline V gene are SGHNT and YYREEE (reference sequence). In DNA form, the CDR3 reads TGTGCCAGCAGCTTAGGTCAGCTCTTGAACACTGAAGCTTTCTTT. This sequence encodes CASSLGQLLNTEAFF. Variable domain in full (rest from reference TRBV5-4 and TRBJ1-1): ETGVTQSPTHLIKTRGQQVTLRCSSQSGHNTVSWYQQALGQGPQFIFQYYREEENGRGNFPPRFSGLQFPNYSSELNVNALELDDSALYLCASSLGQLLNTEAFFGQGTRLTVV.